The 14 T cell receptor beta chains below come from one sample, sequenced in a study of blood T cell repertoires in COVID-19. The method was immunoSEQ multiplex PCR; TCRdb's version includes in-frame clones alone and lacks a portion of them. Of about 11,000 clones detected, approximately 88% appear once; the ten largest clones hold around 4.4%. Sequencing was done on a sample of peripheral blood. All receptors come from a human donor in a cohort sampled during active COVID-19.

The V call is TRBV19, the J call TRBJ1-2, with TRBD1 as a possible D gene (6 bases). The V end was cut by 6 bases, the J end by 4 bases, with 12 bases between. The CDR3 has 13 amino acids. Germline values: CDR1 LNHDA, CDR2 SQIVND (reference sequence). CDR3 amino acids: CASRQVTGYGYTF. The CDR3 nucleotides are TGTGCCAGTAGACAGGTGACAGGCTATGGCTACACCTTC.

This CDR3 reads CASSQVKTDNGGVSQPQHF. The CDR3 DNA reads TGCGCCAGCAGCCAAGTTAAAACGGACAACGGGGGTGTTAGTCAGCCCCAGCATTTT. The chain is built from TRBV4-1 and TRBJ1-5; tentative D call: TRBD1 (5 bases). V was pared by 1 base and J by 6 bases, with 25 bases between. This CDR3 comprises 19 residues. Per germline, CDR1 MGHRA and CDR2 YSYEKL.

This chain connects TRBV6-5 to TRBJ1-1; possible D gene TRBD1, 5 bases. The length of the CDR3 is 12 residues. Looked up from germline, CDR1 is MNHEY and CDR2 is SVGAGI. V was pared by 7 bases and J by 7 bases, with 13 bases between. CDR3 bases: TGTGCCAGCATGGGGGGTAGAGTTGAAGCTTTCTTT. Amino acid sequence: CASMGGRVEAFF.

In nucleotides, the CDR3 is TGTGCCAGCAGCATACGGGGGATCACAGATACGCAGTATTTT. This encodes CASSIRGITDTQYF. The J gene is TRBJ2-3, the V gene TRBV7-2; D perhaps matches TRBD2 (6 bases). The CDR3 has 14 residues. The V gene lost 5 bases and the J gene lost 2 bases, with 11 bases spanning the gap. CDR1 SGHTA and CDR2 FQGNSA come from the germline V gene.

The chain is built from TRBV4-1 and TRBJ2-7; 8 bases map to TRBD1. The CDR3 totals 14 residues. V was pared by 3 bases and J by 5 bases, with 6 bases of the junction left unmatched. CDR1 is MGHRA, CDR2 YSYEKL, per germline. DNA of the CDR3: TGCGCCAGCAGCCAGTCAGGGGGCTTAGACGAGCAGTACTTC. Amino acid sequence: CASSQSGGLDEQYF.

This chain connects TRBV4-3 to TRBJ2-5, with TRBD1 as a possible D gene (6 bases). The CDR3 length is 16 residues. The V and J ends lost 1 base and 2 bases respectively, with 14 bases between them. The germline gives CDR1 LGHNA, CDR2 YSLEER. In nucleotides, the CDR3 is TGCGCCAGCAGCCAAGTGGGCACAGGGTGGCAAGAGACCCAGTACTTC. It translates to CASSQVGTGWQETQYF.

The gene calls are TRBV27 and TRBJ2-4; D possibly corresponds to TRBD2 (7 bases). V gave up 4 bases and J gave up 7 bases, with 14 bases separating them. CDR1 is MNHEY, CDR2 SMNVEV, per germline (reference sequence). The CDR3 is 14 residues long. The CDR3 DNA is TGTGCCAGCAGTTCGCGGGAGAGGGGGAACATTCAGTACTTC. Amino acid sequence: CASSSRERGNIQYF.

The chain has TRBV27 and TRBJ2-2; the match to TRBD2 covers 10 bases. Trimming cost V 1 base and J 5 bases; bases outside gene matches: 1. The length of the CDR3 is 15 residues. CDR1 and CDR2 (germline): MNHEY, SMNVEV (reference sequence). CDR3 nucleotide sequence: TGTGCCAGCAGTTTATTTAGCGGGGGGACCGGGGAGCTGTTTTTT. It codes for CASSLFSGGTGELFF.

The chain employs TRBV5-1 and TRBJ2-3; D gene ambiguous. The CDR3 spans 13 residues. V was shortened by 6 bases and J by 4 bases, with 12 bases between the two germline ends. From germline, CDR1 is SGHRS and CDR2 YFSETQ. The CDR3 sequence is CASTNGGADTQYF. The DNA of the CDR3 is TGCGCCAGCACCAACGGCGGTGCAGATACGCAGTATTTT.

The chain recombines TRBV6-1 with TRBJ2-1; D is undetermined. Trimming took off 3 bases at V and 0 bases at J, with 9 bases between the two ends. This CDR3 has 15 residues. Germline V gives CDR1 MNHNS, CDR2 SASEGT. CDR3 nucleotides: TGTGCCAGCAGTGACACGAGGTACTCCTACAATGAGCAGTTCTTC. Its protein is CASSDTRYSYNEQFF.

The chain links TRBV6-2 or TRBV6-3 to TRBJ2-7; the D is unclear. There are 16 residues in the CDR3. Germline V gene lookup returns CDR1 MNHEY and CDR2 SVGEGT. The V gene lost 0 bases and the J gene lost 3 bases, with 15 bases spanning the gap. Here the CDR3 reads CASSYSRNYMDYEQYF. The CDR3 region has the DNA TGTGCCAGCAGTTACTCGAGGAACTACATGGACTACGAGCAGTACTTC.

This clone was seen just once. This rearrangement joins TRBV7-2 to TRBJ1-2, with D tentatively TRBD1 (5 bases). CDR1 is SGHTA and CDR2 is FQGNSA in the germline V gene. The CDR3 runs to 14 residues. The germline V and J ends were trimmed by 5 bases and 2 bases, with 12 bases remaining between them. The CDR3 spells CASSTPGGNYGYTF. CDR3 sequence (DNA): TGTGCCAGCAGCACCCCGGGGGGGAACTATGGCTACACCTTC.

The V and J genes are TRBV2 and TRBJ2-1, with 7 nucleotides matching TRBD2. The CDR3 runs 13 residues. V was clipped by 5 bases and J by 4 bases; unmatched bases: 2. Germline V gene data show CDR1 as SNHLY and CDR2 as FYNNEI. DNA for the CDR3: TGTGCCAGCAGTCTCGGGGGGTACAATGAGCAGTTCTTC. It codes for CASSLGGYNEQFF.

This chain joins TRBV4-2 and TRBJ1-6; tentatively, D is TRBD1 (5 bases). CDR1 is LGHNA, CDR2 YNFKEQ, per germline. The CDR3 runs 14 residues. V dropped 0 bases and J dropped 9 bases, with 9 bases sitting between them. The CDR3 spells CASSQDWGVSPLHF. CDR3 nucleotides: TGTGCCAGCAGCCAAGATTGGGGGGTTTCACCCCTCCACTTT.